A single T cell receptor (beta chain) is shown here with its context. Its antigen is undetermined. These data originate in a study of identifying expanded T cells in peripheral blood. Healthy donors had no documented immune events, such as infections, while sampled. Assay used: immunoSEQ multiplex PCR; TCRdb lists only in-frame clones, some missing. Among 100,000 to 150,000 clones listed, around 88% were seen once. The CDR3 is 14 residues long. V lost 7 bases, J lost 8 bases, and 18 bases lay in between. Germline V lookup: CDR1 SGHNT, CDR2 YENEEA. Study-wide results and caveats: About 1.3 clones differed between technical replicates, versus approximately 17 and 20 over time.

The material sequenced was blood. The rearrangement links TRBV11-3 to TRBJ2-1; the D gene could be TRBD1 or TRBD2 (6 bases each). The sequence was obtained from a person aged 18-70 years in good health. The CDR3 bases are TGTGCCAGCACCCGGGGGCAGGGTTCGTATGAGCAGTTCTTC. It codes for CASTRGQGSYEQFF.